This passage covers 29 T cell receptor beta chains from one sample sequenced in a study of T-cell memory formation after mild COVID-19 (dated by TCRdb to the early 2020s). Library preparation employed 5' RACE. Sequencing used an Illumina NovaSeq 6000. TCRdb cleaned the public reads at Q25 with fastp, built clones with MiXCR and kept in-frame beta chains. A single entry per CDR3 protein holds the most common genes and DNA from its merged rows. The sample table shows 170,000 or so distinct CDR3 sequences, and 20% to 25% are seen once. The ten largest clones add up to 20% to 25% of the sample. Input material: PBMCs or a T cell subset sorted from them (not recorded which). The source of these receptors is an adult woman who had mild COVID-19 (a few samples of this study predate the infection). The sample titles of this study are shuffled in the database, so cell type and time point are left out; the donor was told from shared clones.

J is TRBJ2-7 and V is TRBV5-1; no clear D gene. The CDR3 spans 14 residues. The V gene lost 0 bases and the J gene lost 6 bases, with 13 bases spanning the gap. The germline V gene has CDR1 SGHRS and CDR2 YFSETQ. As DNA, the CDR3 is TGCGCCAGCAGCTTGGGGCCAGCGAAAAGCGAGCAGTACTTC. Translation: CASSLGPAKSEQYF.

This clonotype was found a few times. V is TRBV6-2 or TRBV6-3 and J is TRBJ2-1; D possibly corresponds to TRBD2 (6 bases). CDR3 length: 17 amino acids. Germline CDR1 MNHEY, CDR2 SVGEGT. V lost 4 bases to trimming and J lost 6 bases, with 22 bases between them. Written as DNA, the CDR3 is TGTGCCAGCAGTTCCGGTATAGCGGACCAACGGGGCAATGAGCAGTTCTTC. Its protein product is CASSSGIADQRGNEQFF.

This clonotype has only a few counts. The V call is TRBV5-6, the J call TRBJ2-5; 7 bases agree with TRBD2. The CDR3 runs to 14 residues. CDR1 SGHDT and CDR2 YYEEEE come from the germline V gene. Trimming removed 2 bases from V and 5 bases from J; junction bases left unmatched: 6. This CDR3 is CASSLGAGVETQYF. CDR3 nucleotide sequence: TGTGCCAGCAGCTTAGGCGCGGGAGTCGAGACCCAGTACTTC. The variable domain in full, completed from reference TRBV5-6 and TRBJ2-5, reads DAGVTQSPTHLIKTRGQQVTLRCSPKSGHDTVSWYQQALGQGPQFIFQYYEEEERQRGNFPDRFSGHQFPNYSSELNVNALLLGDSALYLCASSLGAGVETQYFGPGTRLLVL.

This clonotype was observed once. The gene calls are TRBV30 and TRBJ1-5, with TRBD1 matching 8 bases. The germline V gene encodes CDR1 GTSNPN and CDR2 SVGIG (reference sequence). The CDR3 spans 15 residues. V lost 4 bases and J lost 0; bases outside the gene matches: 5. CDR3 DNA sequence: TGTGCCTGGACCACAGGGACAGGTAGCAATCAGCCCCAGCATTTT. It codes for CAWTTGTGSNQPQHF. Based on the CDR3 plus reference TRBV30 and TRBJ1-5, the full variable domain is SQTIHQWPATLVQPVGSPLSLECTVEGTSNPNLYWYRQAAGRGLQLLFYSVGIGQISSEVPQNLSASRPQDRQFILSSKKLLLSDSGFYLCAWTTGTGSNQPQHFGDGTRLSIL.

The rearrangement uses TRBV24-1 and TRBJ1-5; D gene uncertain. The CDR3 spans 17 residues. Deletions cut 2 bases from V and 4 bases from J, with 17 bases between. Per the germline V gene, CDR1 is KGHDR and CDR2 is SFDVKD. In nucleotides, the CDR3 is TGTGCCACCAGTGATTCGGCAGCGGAGGAGGAAAATCAGCCCCAGCATTTT. Translation gives CATSDSAAEEENQPQHF.

This clonotype was seen a few times. The genes are TRBV7-2 and TRBJ2-3; 11 nucleotides agree with TRBD2. After removal of 3 bases from V and 0 bases from J, the junction contained 2 bases not matched to a gene. The length of the CDR3 is 16 residues. Germline values: CDR1 SGHTA, CDR2 FQGNSA. CDR3 nucleotides: TGTGCCAGCAGCTTCATAGCGGGAGGGAGCACAGATACGCAGTATTTT. It yields the protein CASSFIAGGSTDTQYF.

This chain uses TRBV5-1 with TRBJ2-2; D might be TRBD1 (6 bases). The CDR3 is 12 residues long. Germline CDR1 reads SGHRS; CDR2 reads YFSETQ. V was cut by 6 bases and J by 8 bases, with 11 bases left in between. CDR3 region: CASNRVAGELFF. The CDR3 DNA follows: TGCGCCAGCAACAGGGTGGCGGGGGAGCTGTTTTTT.

The J gene is TRBJ1-1, the V gene TRBV27; possibly TRBD1 for D (5 bases). The V end was cut by 0 bases, the J end by 4 bases, with 6 bases between. The CDR3 runs 13 residues. Germline CDR1 is MNHEY and CDR2 is SMNVEV (reference sequence). The CDR3 coding sequence is TGTGCCAGCAGTTTATCGGGGGTCACTGAAGCTTTCTTT. It specifies CASSLSGVTEAFF.

With respect to this clonotype: The conserved closing phenylalanine or tryptophan is absent in this CDR3, likely reflecting a read error. The limits of the CDR3 on the DNA are not certain, so only TCRdb's listed CDR3 is given. The rearrangement uses TRBV21-1 and TRBJ2-7; TRBD2 was called by the table and not checked on the DNA. TRBV21-1 constitutes a pseudogene. The CDR3 is 12 residues long, counting both termini. The CDR3 here is CASSGTSSEQYL.

Remarks on this clonotype: The junction shows a germline mismatch at one end, possibly a read error. V and J are TRBV5-6 and TRBJ2-1; the D gene could be TRBD1 or TRBD2 (5 bases each). Germline lookup yields CDR1 SGHDT and CDR2 YYEEEE. CDR3 length equals 11 residues. The CDR3 sequence is CASSFRDGDTF. The DNA for the CDR3 is TGTGCCAGCAGCTTCCGGGACGGTGACACCTTC.

This clonotype was seen a few times. The chain has TRBV7-9 and TRBJ2-7; 8 bases align to TRBD1. Germline CDR1 SEHNR, CDR2 FQNEAQ (reference sequence). The CDR3 is 17 amino acids. The trim removed 2 bases at V and 4 bases at J, leaving 13 bases unmatched. The chain's CDR3 is CASSLPEQGVRLYEQYF. The CDR3 DNA is TGTGCCAGCAGCTTACCCGAACAGGGGGTCAGGTTATACGAGCAGTACTTC.

The chain recombines TRBV7-9 with TRBJ2-7; 9 bases map to TRBD1. V lost 5 bases, J lost 2 bases, and 10 bases stayed unmatched. Germline lookup yields CDR1 SEHNR and CDR2 FQNEAQ (reference sequence). The CDR3 is made up of 16 amino acids. The chain's CDR3 is CASSQSGQGRPYEQYF. The CDR3 DNA sequence: TGTGCCAGCAGCCAATCAGGACAGGGGAGACCCTACGAGCAGTACTTC.

The V gene is TRBV4-1, the J gene TRBJ1-2; 7 bases match TRBD1. Per germline, CDR1 MGHRA and CDR2 YSYEKL. The CDR3 has 15 amino acids. With 4 bases clipped from V and 2 bases from J, the junction kept 7 bases outside the gene matches. This CDR3 is CASSPEVTGNYGYTF. CDR3 DNA: TGCGCCAGCAGCCCCGAAGTGACAGGGAACTATGGCTACACCTTC.

This clonotype was detected only a few times. The chain employs TRBV4-1 and TRBJ1-1; the D is unclear. V lost 0 bases and J lost 6, with 14 bases in between. Germline CDR1 MGHRA, CDR2 YSYEKL. The CDR3 is 15 residues long. For the CDR3, the DNA is TGCGCCAGCAGCCAAGATAGATCACGATACGCTGAAGCTTTCTTT. Protein: CASSQDRSRYAEAFF.

Ten or more counts support this clonotype. Here the CDR3 DNA reads TGTGCCAGCAGTCAGACAGGGGGCGAATCAGATACGCAGTATTTT. This codes for CASSQTGGESDTQYF. The genes are TRBV6-4 and TRBJ2-3; 10 bases fit TRBD1. The V gene's germline CDR1 is MRHNA and CDR2 SNTAGT. The length of the CDR3 is 15 residues. J gave up 4 bases and V 5 bases, and 6 bases lay outside the gene matches.

This clonotype was counted once. The rearrangement uses TRBV4-1 and TRBJ1-5; D is ambiguous. Trimming took 0 bases from V and 1 from J, leaving 10 bases between them. CDR3 length equals 16 residues. Germline assignment: CDR1 MGHRA and CDR2 YSYEKL. In nucleotides, the CDR3 is TGCGCCAGCAGCCAAGATGGCGGGGTGAGCAATCAGCCCCAGCATTTT. Translating gives CASSQDGGVSNQPQHF.

J is TRBJ2-3 and V is TRBV24-1, with 13 positions matching TRBD2. Per germline, CDR1 KGHDR and CDR2 SFDVKD. CDR3 length: 15 amino acids. Trimming at V came to 6 bases and at J to 5 bases, leaving 4 bases not matched to a gene. As DNA, the CDR3 is TGTGCCACCAGTTTTGGACTAGCGGGAGAAGATACGCAGTATTTT. This sequence encodes CATSFGLAGEDTQYF.

V gene TRBV4-1 combines with J gene TRBJ1-3; no definite D call. The CDR3 totals 15 residues. V lost 0 bases and J 3 bases, leaving 9 bases between the germline ends. Germline CDR1 MGHRA, CDR2 YSYEKL. Here the CDR3 reads CASSQDRTYGNTIYF. The CDR3 DNA reads as TGCGCCAGCAGCCAAGACAGAACCTATGGAAACACCATATATTTT.

This clonotype has only a few counts. The chain couples TRBV4-3 to TRBJ2-2; D remains ambiguous. The CDR3 contains 13 residues. The V gene lost 0 bases and the J gene lost 8 bases, with 7 bases spanning the gap. Per germline, CDR1 LGHNA and CDR2 YSLEER. CDR3 in amino acids: CASSQDSGGELFF. CDR3 coding DNA: TGCGCCAGCAGCCAAGACTCAGGAGGGGAGCTGTTTTTT.

The chain has TRBV9 and TRBJ1-1, with 7 bases identical to TRBD1. The J segment lost 6 bases and the V segment lost 4 bases, leaving 21 bases of the junction unmatched. The CDR3 is made up of 18 amino acids. Looked up from germline, CDR1 is SGDLS and CDR2 is YYNGEE. The CDR3 reads CASSHGRGTGTDGSEAFF. The CDR3, as DNA: TGTGCCAGCAGCCACGGGAGGGGGACCGGGACAGACGGATCTGAAGCTTTCTTT.

V and J are TRBV7-6 and TRBJ2-3; 12 bases are a match to TRBD2. Trimming removed 5 bases from V and 6 bases from J; junction bases left unmatched: 15. CDR3 length: 18 amino acids. Germline-derived CDR1 and CDR2 are SGHVS and FNYEAQ. CDR3 bases: TGTGCCAGCAGCCAAGGGGTCCTAGCGGGAGGGCCTTTGGATACGCAGTATTTT. Translating gives CASSQGVLAGGPLDTQYF.

This clonotype came up a few times. This rearrangement joins TRBV29-1 to TRBJ2-7; 7 bases agree with TRBD1. J gave up 4 bases and V 4 bases, and 7 bases lay outside the gene matches. The length of the CDR3 is 13 residues. CDR1 and CDR2 (germline): SQVTM, ANQGSEA. The CDR3: CSVGPGQKYEQYF. The CDR3 DNA follows: TGCAGCGTTGGACCGGGACAGAAATACGAGCAGTACTTC.

This clonotype was recorded a few times. V gene TRBV4-1 combines with J gene TRBJ2-3, with 8 bases that match TRBD2. This CDR3 comprises 18 residues. Germline values: CDR1 MGHRA, CDR2 YSYEKL. Losses at the gene ends were 4 bases for V and 0 bases for J; bases not matched to a gene: 12. This chain's CDR3 is CASSLPTETSESTDTQYF. In DNA form, the CDR3 reads TGCGCCAGCAGCCTTCCAACAGAGACTAGCGAGAGCACAGATACGCAGTATTTT.

This clonotype has just a few counts. The chain recombines TRBV29-1 with TRBJ1-1; D gene unclear. This CDR3 region has 11 residues. Germline V CDR1 and CDR2: SQVTM, ANQGSEA. Trimming took 4 bases from V and 6 from J, leaving 9 bases between them. As DNA, the CDR3 is TGCAGCGTTGTGGAGCAATCTGAAGCTTTCTTT. Its protein product is CSVVEQSEAFF.

This clonotype was picked up a small number of times. The J gene is TRBJ1-1, the V gene TRBV7-3; possibly TRBD1 for D (5 bases). CDR3 length: 15 residues. Germline loops: CDR1 SGHTA, CDR2 FQGTGA. The V gene lost 0 bases and the J gene lost 2 bases, with 10 bases spanning the gap. Here the CDR3 DNA reads TGTGCCAGCAGCTTAACGTATGGGGGAAACACTGAAGCTTTCTTT. Its translation: CASSLTYGGNTEAFF.

This clonotype was observed a handful of times. The chain carries TRBV4-2 and TRBJ2-1; 10 bases line up with TRBD2. The CDR3 has 15 amino acids. CDR1 and CDR2 from the germline V gene are LGHNA and YNFKEQ. V lost 8 bases, J lost 4 bases, and 8 bases stayed unmatched. For the CDR3, the DNA is TGTGCCAGCCGGTTTCTAGCGGGAGCGTACAATGAGCAGTTCTTC. It yields the protein CASRFLAGAYNEQFF.

The V gene is TRBV6-2 or TRBV6-3, the J gene TRBJ2-7; 8 bases map to TRBD1. CDR1 is MNHEY and CDR2 is SVGEGT in the germline V gene. The CDR3 is 13 amino acids. Unmatched junction bases numbered 7, after V lost 10 bases and J lost 2 bases. The CDR3, as DNA: TGTGCCACTGCATGGACAGGGACCTACGAGCAGTACTTC. It specifies CATAWTGTYEQYF.

The rearrangement uses TRBV5-1 and TRBJ2-1; D is undetermined. The CDR3 totals 13 residues. The V gene's germline CDR1 is SGHRS and CDR2 YFSETQ. V lost 0 bases and J lost 9, with 10 bases in between. The CDR3 sequence is CASSLDPHTEQFF. In nucleotides, the CDR3 is TGCGCCAGCAGCTTGGACCCGCATACTGAGCAGTTCTTC. Based on the CDR3 plus reference TRBV5-1 and TRBJ2-1, the full variable domain is KAGVTQTPRYLIKTRGQQVTLSCSPISGHRSVSWYQQTPGQGLQFLFEYFSETQRNKGNFPGRFSGRQFSNSRSEMNVSTLELGDSALYLCASSLDPHTEQFFGPGTRLTVL.

This clonotype was picked up a small number of times. This rearrangement joins TRBV29-1 to TRBJ2-7; D is possibly TRBD2 (5 bases). The length of the CDR3 is 12 residues. The germline V gene has CDR1 SQVTM and CDR2 ANQGSEA. Trimming left V 4 bases short and J 3 bases short, with 10 bases between. The CDR3 DNA follows: TGCAGCGTTGTACCAGGAGGCTACGAGCAGTACTTC. Amino acid sequence: CSVVPGGYEQYF.